This entry describes one TCR beta chain. Its antigen has not been determined. Base quality data are lacking; no much larger clone is found one base away. This sample stems from a study of T-cell memory formation after mild COVID-19 (dated by TCRdb to 2020 to 2023). With regard to the full study: Most TCR sequence clusters were specific to one of the two donors. Two young, previously healthy adult volunteers, one female and one male, were included in the cohort. Longitudinal TCRalpha and TCRbeta repertoire sequencing tracked T-cell clones expanding and contracting after mild COVID-19 in a couple of donors. On the study overall, not on this receptor specifically: The study included only a couple of mild cases, and larger cohorts that include severe cases with pre-infection samples were judged to be necessary. The second-wave clones that peaked on day 37 were not confirmed to be SARS-CoV-2 specific. Some responding clones were found in pre-infection memory, which suggests that pre-existing cross-reactive memory T cells took part in the SARS-CoV-2 response. Contracting CD4+ clones turned up mainly in the CM and EM memory subsets, whereas EMRA was where CD8+ clones were enriched. From day 15 to 85, contracting clones showed balanced CD4/CD8 phenotypes, whereas a second wave of clones that expanded from day 15 to 37 leaned towards CD4+.

There are 17 amino acids in the CDR3, from cysteine to phenylalanine inclusive. Left in the record is the CDR3 DNA by itself, 51 bases read in frame from the first base. CDR1 and CDR2, per the germline V gene (reference sequence), are MNHEY and SMNVEV. Cut back by 5 bases and 5 bases, the V and J ends lie 24 bases apart. Ficoll-Paque density gradient centrifugation was the method used to isolate PBMCs. Sequencing used an Illumina NovaSeq 6000. cDNA libraries for TCRalpha and TCRbeta were prepared by 5'RACE using constant-segment primers, with sample barcodes and unique molecular identifiers added. Trizol reagent was used to extract RNA from every sample. Libraries were amplified in two PCR steps, with a second sample barcode and Illumina TruSeq adapters added in the second step. Libraries were sequenced on an Illumina NovaSeq with 2 x 150 bp paired-end reads. Regarding the original processing steps: Demultiplexing of reads and collapsing into UMI-guided consensus sequences were performed with migec v1.2.7. Using mixcr v2.1.11, UMI consensuses were aligned to TRA and TRB V and J templates and then assembled into clonotypes. A clonotype was counted as expanded or contracted only if both edgeR and NoisET called the change significant, with noise models trained on biological replicates. For edgeR calls, a false discovery rate-adjusted p below 0.01 and a log2 fold-change threshold of 1 were applied. PCA with hierarchical clustering of max-normalized trajectories of the 1000 most abundant clonotypes was used as exploratory dynamics analysis. Separately sequenced CD4+ and CD8+ repertoires were used to assign the CD4 or CD8 phenotype of responding clones. TCRdb passed the public sequencing reads through fastp at Q25 and MiXCR, retaining productive beta sequences. All rows with the same CDR3 protein become a single entry with the most common DNA and genes. The V and J calls follow TCRdb's processing rather than the paper's. This sample is represented by a few hundred thousand distinct CDR3 sequences; over 15% of them were singletons. Jointly, the top ten make up around a fifth of the sample.

Source material: PBMCs or a T cell subset sorted from them (not recorded which). The clonotype originates from a young man who had mild COVID-19 (a few samples of this study predate the infection). The sample titles of this study are shuffled in the database, so cell type and time point are left out; the donor was told from shared clones. The receptor chain draws on TRBV27 and TRBJ2-5; the D gene is possibly TRBD2, with 7 bases matching. The nucleotides are TGTGCCAGCAGTCCCGGCGGGGCGGGGGCCACGGGGGAGACCCAGTACTTC. Translated, this is CASSPGGAGATGETQYF.